This is a list of T cell receptor beta chains from one sample in a study of T-cell memory formation after mild COVID-19. TCRdb redid the calling of the 5' RACE reads with MiXCR, one entry per CDR3 protein. Here the sample spans about 270,000 distinct CDR3 sequences, approximately 15% being singletons. Material for sequencing was PBMCs or a T cell subset sorted from them (not recorded which). Receptors originate from a man between 18 and 35 years old who had mild COVID-19 (a few samples of this study predate the infection). Cell type and time point are not known. Each CDR3 is given with its conserved first and last residue.

J	V	CDR3
TRBJ1-2	TRBV4-3	CASSLPDLNGYTF
TRBJ2-2	TRBV6-2/TRBV6-3	CASRTSGGGTGELFF
TRBJ1-2	TRBV7-2	CASSPGSGSYGYTF
TRBJ1-2	TRBV5-1	CASSLDRGGYGYTF
TRBJ1-2	TRBV20-1	CSARDGGFYGYTF
TRBJ1-2	TRBV5-1	CASRLDRAGGGYTF
TRBJ1-1	TRBV9	CASSASGGQGEAFF
TRBJ1-5	TRBV3-1	CASSQEPASNQPQHF
TRBJ2-3	TRBV24-1	CATSDFPEGPSADTQYF
TRBJ2-1	TRBV5-1	CASSHPGQGYNEQFF
TRBJ1-5	TRBV6-2/TRBV6-3	CASSYGDTPQPQHF
TRBJ1-1	TRBV4-1	CASSFHPDVNTEAFF
TRBJ2-5	TRBV2	CASTRDSGGSETQYF
TRBJ2-5	TRBV10-3	CAISESKQGQETQYF
TRBJ1-2	TRBV7-2	CASSLGGVRGHGYTF
TRBJ2-7	TRBV27	CASSGDRGQGQYF
TRBJ1-2	TRBV25-1	CASSAGQGRGYTF
TRBJ1-2	TRBV3-1	CASSQSQGFYGYTF
TRBJ2-5	TRBV12-3/TRBV12-4	CASSLDNPRRQETQYF
TRBJ2-5	TRBV29-1	CSVEGAQRGGRETQYF
TRBJ1-4	TRBV12-3/TRBV12-4	CASSGSSRGPNEKLFF
TRBJ1-2	TRBV7-9	CASSLVFVQGGYTF
TRBJ2-1	TRBV20-1	CSARDRRGAYNEQFF